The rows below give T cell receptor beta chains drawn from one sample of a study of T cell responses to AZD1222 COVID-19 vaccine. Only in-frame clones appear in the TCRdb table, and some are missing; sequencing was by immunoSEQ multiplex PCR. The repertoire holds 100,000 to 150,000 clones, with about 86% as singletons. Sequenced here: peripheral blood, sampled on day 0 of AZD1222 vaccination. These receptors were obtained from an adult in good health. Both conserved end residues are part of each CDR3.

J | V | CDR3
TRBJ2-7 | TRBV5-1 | CASSLAGVPREQYF
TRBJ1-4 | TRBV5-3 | CARFLGRGSGEKLFF
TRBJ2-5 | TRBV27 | CASSSAGTEQETQYF
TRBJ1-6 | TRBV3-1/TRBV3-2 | CASSPRGAGSPLHF
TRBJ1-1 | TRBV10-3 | CAATGQRNSEAFF
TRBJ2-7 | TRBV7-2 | CASSLAGTGGKYEQYF
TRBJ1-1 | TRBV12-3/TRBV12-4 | CASSPQDAEAFF
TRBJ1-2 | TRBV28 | CASGGTGANYGYTF
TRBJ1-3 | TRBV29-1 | CSATSDSGNTIYF
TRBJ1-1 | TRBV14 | CASSLQGVTEAFF
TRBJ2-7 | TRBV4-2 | CASSRNSDGPYEQYF
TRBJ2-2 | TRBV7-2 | CASTTGGIYTGELFF
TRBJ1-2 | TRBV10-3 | CAISEKVVDGYTF
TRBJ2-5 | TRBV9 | CASSVGTSGEETQYF
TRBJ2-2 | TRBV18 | CASSPWTGTTGELFF
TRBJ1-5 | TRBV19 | CASSIGGGPNQPQHF
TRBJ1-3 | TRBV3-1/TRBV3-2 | CASSQVTDTIYF
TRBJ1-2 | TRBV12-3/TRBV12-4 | CASSFYTF
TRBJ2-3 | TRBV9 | CASSGRTLTGYTGDTQYF
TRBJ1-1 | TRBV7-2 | CASSLNRLNTEAFF
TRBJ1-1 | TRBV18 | CASSPSRSAEAFF
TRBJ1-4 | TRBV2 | CASSLQGARLGKLFF
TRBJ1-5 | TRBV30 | CAWSRDRVNQPQHF
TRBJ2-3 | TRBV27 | CASSIRGGAKTSTDTQYF
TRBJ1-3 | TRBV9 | CASSGGARTGNTIYF
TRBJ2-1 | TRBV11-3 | CASSPGGGLSGRDDNEQFF
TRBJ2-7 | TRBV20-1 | CSASPNYEQYF
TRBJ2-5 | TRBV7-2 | CASSPERRGRETQYF
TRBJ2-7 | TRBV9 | CASSVEASPSYEQYF
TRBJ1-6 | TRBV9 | CASTIFDRDYSPLHF
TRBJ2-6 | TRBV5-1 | CASSGWRTGSGANVLTF
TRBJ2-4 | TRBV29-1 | CSVEGSAKNIQYF
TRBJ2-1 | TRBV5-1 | CASSFKLAGGFNEQFF
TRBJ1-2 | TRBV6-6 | CASRPSGGAPNYGYTF
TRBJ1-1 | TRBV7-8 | CASTPRGHTEAFF
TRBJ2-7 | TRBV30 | CAWSGGLAGLGSYEQYF
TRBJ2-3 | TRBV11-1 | CASSLETGSVDTQYF
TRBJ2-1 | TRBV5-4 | CASRLTSGGPYNEQFF
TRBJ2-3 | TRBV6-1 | CASSEGQGHTDTQYF
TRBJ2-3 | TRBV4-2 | CASSQEDMGFTDTQYF
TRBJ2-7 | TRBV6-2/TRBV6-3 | CASSYRGYEQYF